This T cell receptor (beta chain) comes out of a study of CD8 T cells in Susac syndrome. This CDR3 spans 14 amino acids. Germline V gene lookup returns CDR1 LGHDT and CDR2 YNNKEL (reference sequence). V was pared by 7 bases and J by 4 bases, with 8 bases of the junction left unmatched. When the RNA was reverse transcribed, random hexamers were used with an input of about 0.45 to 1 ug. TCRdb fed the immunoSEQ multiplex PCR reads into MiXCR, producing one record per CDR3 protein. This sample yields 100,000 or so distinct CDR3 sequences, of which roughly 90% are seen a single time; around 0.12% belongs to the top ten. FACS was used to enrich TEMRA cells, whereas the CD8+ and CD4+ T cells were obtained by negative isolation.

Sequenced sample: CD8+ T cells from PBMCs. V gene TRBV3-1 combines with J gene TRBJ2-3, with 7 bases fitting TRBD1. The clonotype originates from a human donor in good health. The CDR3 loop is CASTAKTGPDTQYF. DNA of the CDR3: TGTGCCAGCACCGCAAAGACAGGGCCAGATACGCAGTATTTT.